Described below is a single T cell receptor (beta chain) sequence and its context. Its matching antigen is unknown. MiXCR was run by TCRdb on the RT-PCR reads, yielding one entry per CDR3 protein. The sample has hundreds of thousands of distinct CDR3 sequences; 14% are singletons. The sample is drawn from a study of response to subunit inactivated influenza vaccine. Broader study findings: Authors suggested that a seasonal influenza vaccination recruits few new T cells each time.

Source: PBMCs from blood, taken around two weeks before vaccination. The sequence derives from a man aged 50 to 59 who received an inactivated influenza vaccine.

CDR3 DNA sequence: TGCGCCAGCAGCCAAGCAGGCAGAGATACGCAGTATTTT. Protein sequence: CASSQAGRDTQYF. The chain joins TRBV4-3 to TRBJ2-3; D gene ambiguous. The CDR3 totals 13 residues. In germline, CDR1 is LGHNA, CDR2 YSLEER. V was cut by 1 base and J by 5 bases, with 7 bases left in between.